This T cell receptor beta chain came from a study of blood T cell repertoires in COVID-19. Original processing notes: Scientists estimated how many nucleated cells there were by amplifying reference gene primers. Data came from immunoSEQ multiplex PCR; TCRdb stores just in-frame clones and leaves some out. V, J and clone size are those of that table, while D and trimming were read from the DNA. The repertoire holds about 200,000 clones, with roughly 90% as singletons. Residents of 24 US areas, aged about 18 to 95 years, made up the participants. This clonotype originated in a young woman who had recovered from COVID-19. The material sequenced was PBMCs or T cells enriched from blood (not recorded which).

This CDR3 reads CASSGGGLAGQETQYF. The CDR3 DNA is TGTGCCAGCAGCGGGGGGGGACTAGCGGGACAAGAGACCCAGTACTTC. V is TRBV9 and J is TRBJ2-5, with 13 bases matching TRBD2. The germline V gene has CDR1 SGDLS and CDR2 YYNGEE. CDR3 length: 16 residues. With V trimmed by 3 bases and J by 2 bases, 4 bases remained unmatched.